The 26 T cell receptor beta chains in this list originate from one sample, sequenced in a study of OX40 agonist ivuxolimab in advanced cancers. Sequenced by immunoSEQ multiplex PCR; TCRdb stores in-frame clones only, minus some. The sample lists around 46,000 clones, roughly 90% seen once, with roughly 4.9% in the top ten. Sequenced here: CD4+ or CD8+ T cells sorted from blood, sampled in a trial of the OX40 agonist ivuxolimab. All receptors derive from an adult with an advanced solid tumor such as melanoma, head and neck, liver or kidney cancer.

The V call is TRBV4-1, the J call TRBJ2-2, with 9 bases fitting TRBD1. V dropped 1 base and J dropped 7; count of bases not matched to a gene: 13. Germline CDR1 is MGHRA and CDR2 is YSYEKL. The CDR3 is 18 residues long. The CDR3 coding sequence is TGCGCCAGCAGCCAAGTGATAGGGACAGGGAACGGGGTCGGGGAGCTGTTTTTT. Amino acids: CASSQVIGTGNGVGELFF.

The gene calls are TRBV19 and TRBJ1-6; D is uncertain. V was trimmed by 3 bases and J by 10 bases, leaving 7 bases between them. From germline, CDR1 is LNHDA and CDR2 SQIVND (reference sequence). The CDR3 is 12 amino acids. The CDR3 is CASSIGQSPLHF. The DNA for the CDR3 is TGTGCCAGTAGTATTGGGCAGTCACCCCTCCACTTT.

The chain couples TRBV5-1 to TRBJ2-3, with D possibly matching TRBD2 (5 bases). The V end was cut by 4 bases, the J end by 2 bases, with 17 bases between. This CDR3 contains 16 residues. Germline V lookup: CDR1 SGHRS, CDR2 YFSETQ. CDR3 in amino acids: CASSLGVGIDTDTQYF. The CDR3 region has the DNA TGCGCCAGCAGCCTGGGAGTGGGGATAGACACAGATACGCAGTATTTT.

The CDR3, as DNA: TGTGCCAGCAGCTCCCCCGGTGGTCAAACAGATACGCAGTATTTT. This sequence encodes CASSSPGGQTDTQYF. This chain connects TRBV7-9 to TRBJ2-3, with D hard to call. Germline V gene lookup returns CDR1 SEHNR and CDR2 FQNEAQ (reference sequence). The CDR3 totals 15 residues. V was shortened by 4 bases and J by 3 bases, with 14 bases between the two germline ends.

V usage is TRBV5-4 and J usage is TRBJ2-5; TRBD1 matches 12 bases. Germline trimming cut 3 bases from V and 5 bases from J; bases unmatched to any gene: 5. CDR3 size: 15 residues. The germline CDR1 and CDR2 sequences are SGHNT and YYREEE (reference sequence). The CDR3 spells CASSWGTGGGETQYF. CDR3 DNA: TGTGCCAGCAGCTGGGGGACAGGGGGCGGTGAGACCCAGTACTTC.

The J gene is TRBJ2-2, the V gene TRBV6-5; 7 bases align to TRBD2. Germline assignment: CDR1 MNHEY and CDR2 SVGAGI. Losses at the gene ends were 0 bases for V and 4 bases for J; bases not matched to a gene: 2. The CDR3 extends over 15 amino acids. The CDR3: CASSYSGEGTGELFF. The CDR3 DNA sequence: TGTGCCAGCAGTTACTCTGGGGAGGGCACCGGGGAGCTGTTTTTT.

The V call is TRBV7-2, the J call TRBJ1-5; D remains unclear. Germline V gene data show CDR1 as SGHTA and CDR2 as FQGNSA. With 1 base removed from V and 1 base from J, the gap between germline ends came to 8 bases. There are 15 residues in the CDR3. For the CDR3, the DNA is TGTGCCAGCAGCTTAGGCGGCAGGAGCAATCAGCCCCAGCATTTT. This sequence encodes CASSLGGRSNQPQHF.

The V call is TRBV29-1, the J call TRBJ1-2; 8 bases align to TRBD1. With V trimmed by 4 bases and J by 6 bases, 10 bases remained unmatched. The germline V gene encodes CDR1 SQVTM and CDR2 ANQGSEA. This CDR3 has 14 residues. The CDR3 loop reads CSVGKAGGLDGYTF. CDR3 DNA sequence: TGCAGCGTTGGGAAGGCAGGGGGCTTAGATGGCTACACCTTC.

Of note for this clone: Distinct nucleotide sequences in the sample also encode this CDR3. The chain is built from TRBV27 and TRBJ1-5; D possibly corresponds to TRBD1 (5 bases). This CDR3 comprises 14 residues. Germline V gives CDR1 MNHEY, CDR2 SMNVEV (reference sequence). Deletions cut 6 bases from V and 3 bases from J, with 12 bases between. In nucleotides, the CDR3 is TGTGCCAGCAGGCATGGGGGACCCAATCAGCCCCAGCATTTT. Protein: CASRHGGPNQPQHF.

This clone was seen more than once but under ten times. The chain carries TRBV7-9 and TRBJ2-7; D gene uncertain. The germline gives CDR1 SEHNR, CDR2 FQNEAQ (reference sequence). The length of the CDR3 is 14 residues. V lost 3 bases and J 5 bases, leaving 14 bases between the germline ends. CDR3 residues: CASSFERSFDEQYF. As DNA, the CDR3 is TGTGCCAGCAGCTTCGAGAGATCGTTTGACGAGCAGTACTTC.

This clone was counted a single time. This chain connects TRBV13 to TRBJ2-3, with D perhaps TRBD1 or TRBD2 (5 bases each). Germline values: CDR1 PRHDT, CDR2 FYEKMQ (reference sequence). The V end was cut by 6 bases, the J end by 0 bases, with 13 bases between. The CDR3 covers 15 residues. The CDR3: CASSGAGTSTDTQYF. DNA for the CDR3: TGTGCCAGCAGTGGGGCGGGCACTAGCACAGATACGCAGTATTTT.

The gene calls are TRBV28 and TRBJ2-1; TRBD2 matches at 10 bases. Germline trimming cut 5 bases from V and 5 bases from J; bases unmatched to any gene: 6. The CDR3 loop spans 15 amino acids. Germline V gene data show CDR1 as MDHEN and CDR2 as SYDVKM. CDR3 residues: CASSPLAGSDNEQFF. Here the CDR3 DNA reads TGTGCCAGCAGTCCACTAGCGGGATCCGACAATGAGCAGTTCTTC.

This chain connects TRBV19 to TRBJ2-2; 10 bases fit TRBD2. Trimming took 6 bases from V and 7 from J; bases not matched to a gene: 8. The V gene's germline CDR1 is LNHDA and CDR2 SQIVND (reference sequence). This CDR3 has 15 residues. The CDR3 loop reads CASRAAGGPYGELFF. CDR3 coding DNA: TGTGCCAGTAGGGCAGCGGGAGGGCCGTACGGGGAGCTGTTTTTT.

This clone has a single count. The V call is TRBV19, the J call TRBJ2-1; tentative D call: TRBD1 (7 bases). V was cut by 1 base and J by 7 bases, with 14 bases left in between. The CDR3 length is 15 residues. Germline V lookup: CDR1 LNHDA, CDR2 SQIVND (reference sequence). The CDR3 coding sequence is TGTGCCAGTAGTATAGCGCGGGACAGCCTTAATGAGCAGTTCTTC. Translation: CASSIARDSLNEQFF.

V is TRBV28 and J is TRBJ1-1; 9 bases agree with TRBD1. CDR3 length: 15 residues. CDR1 MDHEN and CDR2 SYDVKM come from the germline V gene. With 5 bases clipped from V and 3 bases from J, the junction kept 7 bases outside the gene matches. The CDR3, as DNA: TGTGCCAGCAGTCCAACAGGGGGCGGACACACTGAAGCTTTCTTT. Its protein is CASSPTGGGHTEAFF.

The CDR3 bases are TGTGCCAGCAGCCCATGGGAGCTGCCCTCTGGGGCCAACGTCCTGACTTTC. Encoded protein: CASSPWELPSGANVLTF. The gene calls are TRBV9 and TRBJ2-6; D possibly corresponds to TRBD2 (5 bases). CDR1 SGDLS and CDR2 YYNGEE come from the germline V gene. Trimming cost V 4 bases and J 0 bases, with 14 bases left between them. CDR3 size: 17 residues.

This clone was recorded once. The genes are TRBV4-3 and TRBJ2-2, with 7 positions matching TRBD1. The germline V gene has CDR1 LGHNA and CDR2 YSLEER. The CDR3 runs 16 residues. Trimming at V came to 3 bases and at J to 4 bases, leaving 8 bases not matched to a gene. CDR3 protein: CASSQFRQGGTGELFF. Here the CDR3 DNA reads TGCGCCAGCAGCCAGTTTCGACAGGGCGGCACCGGGGAGCTGTTTTTT.

The V call is TRBV14, the J call TRBJ2-1, with D unclear. Trimming left V 2 bases short and J 4 bases short, with 9 bases between. The CDR3 is 14 residues long. Germline values: CDR1 SGHDN, CDR2 FVKESK. This chain's CDR3 is CASSQIEAYNEQFF. CDR3 bases: TGTGCCAGCAGCCAAATTGAAGCATACAATGAGCAGTTCTTC.

This chain uses TRBV13 with TRBJ1-1; 7 nucleotides align to TRBD1. Germline lookup yields CDR1 PRHDT and CDR2 FYEKMQ (reference sequence). V shed 5 bases and J 2 bases; nucleotides not matched to a gene: 8. This CDR3 has 15 amino acids. The CDR3 DNA reads TGTGCCAGCAGCACATTCGGGACAGCCAACACTGAAGCTTTCTTT. Protein product: CASSTFGTANTEAFF.

This clone was seen only once. The chain carries TRBV4-1 and TRBJ2-3, with D possibly matching TRBD2 (5 bases). Per germline, CDR1 MGHRA and CDR2 YSYEKL. The CDR3 consists of 16 residues. Trimming shortened V by 1 base and J by 1 base, and 12 bases separated the two germline ends. This CDR3 reads CASSQGSGWGTDTQYF. The DNA of the CDR3 is TGCGCCAGCAGCCAAGGATCGGGGTGGGGCACAGATACGCAGTATTTT.

The chain employs TRBV6-6 and TRBJ2-1; 10 bases are a match to TRBD2. Trimming at V came to 6 bases and at J to 7 bases, leaving 9 bases not matched to a gene. This CDR3 has 15 amino acids. CDR1 MNHNY and CDR2 SVGAGI come from the germline V gene (reference sequence). CDR3 in DNA: TGTGCCAGCAGCCAAGCGGGAGGGCCGATGAATGAGCAGTTCTTC. It translates to CASSQAGGPMNEQFF.

The chain links TRBV19 to TRBJ1-5; D gene ambiguous. V was clipped by 5 bases and J by 6 bases, with 11 bases between them. The CDR3 sequence is 13 residues long. The V gene's germline CDR1 is LNHDA and CDR2 SQIVND (reference sequence). CDR3 sequence (DNA): TGTGCCAGTAGTGTTTGGGCAGGTCAGCCCCAGCATTTT. This translates into CASSVWAGQPQHF.

This rearrangement joins TRBV5-4 to TRBJ2-7; tentatively, D is TRBD2 (5 bases). The CDR3 consists of 14 residues. Germline-derived CDR1 and CDR2 are SGHNT and YYREEE (reference sequence). The V end lost 2 bases, the J end lost 6 bases, and 15 bases lay between the germline ends. The DNA of the CDR3 is TGTGCCAGCAGCTTATCCAATGGACTTTTCGAGCAGTACTTC. As protein: CASSLSNGLFEQYF.

J is TRBJ1-4 and V is TRBV6-1, with 7 bases that match TRBD1. The germline V gene has CDR1 MNHNS and CDR2 SASEGT. V lost 1 base to trimming and J lost 8 bases; unmatched junction nucleotides: 7. The CDR3 is 15 residues long. The DNA of the CDR3 is TGTGCCAGCAGTGAAGGTTACAGGGGCGCGGAAAAACTGTTTTTT. Translated, it gives CASSEGYRGAEKLFF.

This clone is termed medium-sized. The chain uses TRBV30 and TRBJ2-7; D is undetermined. Trimming removed 3 bases from V and 5 bases from J, with 14 bases in between. This CDR3 contains 13 residues. The germline gives CDR1 GTSNPN, CDR2 SVGIG (reference sequence). CDR3 nucleotide sequence: TGTGCCTGGAGACTCAAGGCCCACCACGAGCAGTACTTC. This translates into CAWRLKAHHEQYF. The entire variable domain, with the rest obtained from reference TRBV30 and TRBJ2-7, is as follows: SQTIHQWPATLVQPVGSPLSLECTVEGTSNPNLYWYRQAAGRGLQLLFYSVGIGQISSEVPQNLSASRPQDRQFILSSKKLLLSDSGFYLCAWRLKAHHEQYFGPGTRLTVT.

This sequence joins TRBV11-2 and TRBJ1-5, with 8 bases fitting TRBD1. Trimming at V came to 5 bases and at J to 0 bases, leaving 6 bases not matched to a gene. The CDR3 loop spans 16 amino acids. The V gene's germline CDR1 is SGHAT and CDR2 FQNNGV. The CDR3 loop reads CASSLGQGPSNQPQHF. Written as DNA, the CDR3 is TGTGCCAGCAGCCTCGGACAGGGCCCTAGCAATCAGCCCCAGCATTTT.